The 27 T cell receptor beta chains presented below share a single source sample, sequenced in a study of post-analysis software for immune sequencing data. Overall study results and limits: When patients were compared with controls, a handful of TRBV segments were more frequent, TRBV5-6, TRBV5-1 and TRBV20-1 among them.

Incorporated into the TCR beta cDNA libraries were unique molecular identifiers, which served to reduce PCR and sequencing biases. TCRdb ran MiXCR on the PCR reads and lists one entry per CDR3 protein. The table lists hundreds of thousands of distinct CDR3 sequences, approximately 60% of them singletons. No antigen has been assigned to these receptors. Sequenced input: blood. These receptor sequences come from a girl aged 2 to 9 with multiple sclerosis.

V usage is TRBV29-1 and J usage is TRBJ1-2; tentatively, D is TRBD1 (6 bases). With 4 bases removed from V and 7 bases from J, the gap between germline ends came to 13 bases. This CDR3 is 12 amino acids long. In germline, CDR1 is SQVTM, CDR2 ANQGSEA. The CDR3 loop is CSVGSRGRGYTF. DNA of the CDR3: TGCAGCGTTGGGTCCAGGGGTCGTGGCTACACCTTC.

The chain links TRBV20-1 to TRBJ2-7; 10 bases are shared with TRBD1. Germline CDR1 reads DFQATT; CDR2 reads SNEGSKA (reference sequence). With V trimmed by 6 bases and J by 1 base, 9 bases remained unmatched. CDR3 size: 15 residues. The CDR3 nucleotides read TGCAGTGCCACAAACCGGGACAGGGGTTCCTACGAGCAGTACTTC. Its translation is CSATNRDRGSYEQYF.

This clonotype was seen a few times. This chain connects TRBV20-1 to TRBJ1-4, with a tentative D call TRBD1 (5 bases). Trimming left V 1 base short and J 8 bases short, with 11 bases between. Germline CDR1 and CDR2: DFQATT and SNEGSKA (reference sequence). The CDR3 is 13 amino acids. CDR3 loop: CSARAGVNEKLFF. In DNA form, the CDR3 reads TGCAGTGCTAGAGCGGGGGTAAACGAAAAACTGTTTTTT.

The chain combines TRBV27 with TRBJ1-6; TRBD1 is a possible D gene (6 bases). Trimming cost V 0 bases and J 4 bases, with 13 bases left between them. CDR1 is MNHEY and CDR2 is SMNVEV in the germline V gene (reference sequence). The CDR3 covers 17 residues. The CDR3 coding sequence is TGTGCCAGCAGTTTATCGAGGGCAGGGGCGTATAATTCACCCCTCCACTTT. This translates into CASSLSRAGAYNSPLHF.

The chain is built from TRBV12-3 or TRBV12-4 and TRBJ1-6; D is possibly TRBD1 (5 bases). The CDR3 loop spans 14 amino acids. Trimming pared 3 bases from V and 10 bases from J, leaving 13 bases between. The DNA of the CDR3 is TGTGCCAGCAGTTTTCAGGGTCCAGGGTCACCCCTCCACTTT. It specifies CASSFQGPGSPLHF.

This chain connects TRBV29-1 to TRBJ2-7, with TRBD1 matching over 10 bases. The CDR3 covers 13 residues. With 6 bases clipped from V and 1 base from J, the junction kept 3 bases outside the gene matches. Germline-derived CDR1 and CDR2 are SQVTM and ANQGSEA. CDR3 in amino acids: CSVRDRGSYEQYF. The CDR3 DNA reads TGCAGCGTCCGGGACAGGGGTTCCTACGAGCAGTACTTC.

V gene TRBV6-5 combines with J gene TRBJ1-1; no firm D call. The CDR3 is made up of 15 amino acids. Germline V gene data show CDR1 as MNHEY and CDR2 as SVGAGI. V was shortened by 1 base and J by 0 bases, with 9 bases between the two germline ends. The CDR3 sequence: CASSYLTSMNTEAFF. The DNA for the CDR3 is TGTGCCAGCAGTTACTTAACAAGCATGAACACTGAAGCTTTCTTT.

The rearrangement links TRBV29-1 to TRBJ2-7; D is undetermined. Trimming removed 3 bases from V and 3 bases from J, with 15 bases in between. The CDR3 length is 14 residues. Germline values: CDR1 SQVTM, CDR2 ANQGSEA. CDR3 residues: CSVEQAPCGYEQYF. CDR3 coding DNA: TGCAGCGTTGAGCAGGCTCCCTGTGGCTACGAGCAGTACTTC.

The V call is TRBV29-1, the J call TRBJ2-4, with D possibly TRBD1 on 5 matching bases. The closer fit of TRBJ2-7 to the DNA end suggests the J call may be wrong. Germline V lookup: CDR1 SQVTM, CDR2 ANQGSEA. The CDR3 runs 13 residues. CDR3 protein: CSVLGASYYEQYF. CDR3 DNA: TGCAGCGTGCTTGGGGCCTCCTACTACGAGCAGTACTTC.

The V call is TRBV7-6, the J call TRBJ2-6; tentatively, D is TRBD1 or TRBD2 (5 bases each). CDR1 and CDR2 (germline): SGHVS, FNYEAQ. The CDR3 contains 19 residues. With 1 base removed from V and 2 bases from J, the gap between germline ends came to 18 bases. CDR3 loop: CASSLGPGHGIAGANVLTF. In DNA, the CDR3 is TGTGCCAGCAGCTTAGGACCGGGGCACGGGATTGCTGGGGCCAACGTCCTGACTTTC.

J is TRBJ2-1 and V is TRBV20-1, with 7 nucleotides matching TRBD2. Looked up from germline, CDR1 is DFQATT and CDR2 is SNEGSKA (reference sequence). Trimming at V came to 0 bases and at J to 8 bases, leaving 10 bases not matched to a gene. CDR3 length: 15 amino acids. CDR3 nucleotide sequence: TGCAGTGCTAGAGAGGGGTCGACTAGCACGTATGAGCAGTTCTTC. Residues: CSAREGSTSTYEQFF.

The genes are TRBV5-1 and TRBJ2-7, with 7 positions matching TRBD2. This CDR3 spans 15 amino acids. The junction had 9 bases not matched to a gene; V was cut back by 3 bases and J by 3 bases. Germline CDR1 and CDR2: SGHRS and YFSETQ. The CDR3 here is CASSSEVGGIYEQYF. The CDR3 coding sequence is TGCGCCAGCAGCTCGGAGGTGGGAGGGATCTACGAGCAGTACTTC. The whole variable domain, filled in from reference TRBV5-1 and TRBJ2-7, reads KAGVTQTPRYLIKTRGQQVTLSCSPISGHRSVSWYQQTPGQGLQFLFEYFSETQRNKGNFPGRFSGRQFSNSRSEMNVSTLELGDSALYLCASSSEVGGIYEQYFGPGTRLTVT.

The genes are TRBV27 and TRBJ2-1; 10 nucleotides align to TRBD1. From germline, CDR1 is MNHEY and CDR2 SMNVEV (reference sequence). The trim removed 7 bases at V and 7 bases at J, leaving 13 bases unmatched. The CDR3 length is 16 residues. The chain's CDR3 is CASTLRTGGLGNEQFF. The CDR3 region has the DNA TGTGCCAGCACCCTTCGGACAGGGGGATTGGGAAATGAGCAGTTCTTC.

The CDR3 coding sequence is TGTGCCAGCAGCCTGGCGGCCAACACAGATACGCAGTATTTT. It codes for CASSLAANTDTQYF. V gene TRBV3-1 combines with J gene TRBJ2-3, with D uncertain. Trimming removed 4 bases from V and 2 bases from J, with 10 bases in between. Germline CDR1 reads LGHDT; CDR2 reads YNNKEL (reference sequence). CDR3 length: 14 amino acids.

The chain has TRBV5-5 and TRBJ2-3; D possibly corresponds to TRBD2 (5 bases). Between the trimmed V and J ends, which lost 1 base and 3 bases, there was a span of 12 bases. Germline V CDR1 and CDR2: SGHKS, YYEKEE (reference sequence). This CDR3 has 15 amino acids. CDR3 in DNA: TGTGCCAGCAGCTTGTGGGAGTCGCGGACAGATACGCAGTATTTT. This gives the protein CASSLWESRTDTQYF.

The genes are TRBV12-3 or TRBV12-4 and TRBJ1-1; D is uncertain. Trimming shortened V by 5 bases and J by 1 base, and 11 bases separated the two germline ends. The CDR3 has 14 residues. CDR3 coding DNA: TGTGCCAGCAGTCCGGACGGAGAGAACACTGAAGCTTTCTTT. Its protein product is CASSPDGENTEAFF.

The chain's CDR3 is CASSSGPLKSNQPQHF. The CDR3 DNA reads as TGCGCCAGCAGCTCGGGACCTCTTAAGAGCAATCAGCCCCAGCATTTT. This chain links TRBV5-1 with TRBJ1-5; possible D gene TRBD1, 5 bases. Germline loops: CDR1 SGHRS, CDR2 YFSETQ. The CDR3 is 16 amino acids. The V end was cut by 3 bases, the J end by 1 base, with 14 bases between.

The V call is TRBV9, the J call TRBJ1-5; D perhaps matches TRBD1 (5 bases). The CDR3 has 14 residues. Germline V lookup: CDR1 SGDLS, CDR2 YYNGEE. Trimming cost V 3 bases and J 9 bases, with 16 bases left between them. This CDR3 reads CASSAWDGLGPQHF. DNA for the CDR3: TGTGCCAGCAGCGCGTGGGACGGGCTGGGGCCCCAGCATTTT.

In its sample, this clonotype was seen a few times. The V gene is TRBV29-1, the J gene TRBJ2-5, with D maybe TRBD2 (6 bases). V lost 7 bases, J lost 3 bases, and 18 bases lay in between. The CDR3 is 14 amino acids. The germline CDR1 and CDR2 sequences are SQVTM and ANQGSEA. The CDR3 DNA reads as TGCAGCGCGCGGGGTGGGCCTCTTGAAGAGACCCAGTACTTC. This codes for CSARGGPLEETQYF.

In this sample, this clonotype turned up a few times. The chain uses TRBV20-1 and TRBJ2-1; 11 bases are a match to TRBD1. V gave up 5 bases and J gave up 8 bases; unmatched junction bases: 5. This CDR3 comprises 13 residues. CDR1 and CDR2 from the germline V gene are DFQATT and SNEGSKA (reference sequence). The DNA of the CDR3 is TGCAGTGCTCTAAGGACAGGGGGCGATGAGCAGTTCTTC. The encoded protein is CSALRTGGDEQFF.

The sample holds a few counts of this clonotype. The V and J genes are TRBV7-2 and TRBJ2-7; D is ambiguous. The germline gives CDR1 SGHTA, CDR2 FQGNSA. V shed 1 base and J shed 11 bases, with 15 bases lying between them. The CDR3 has 13 amino acids. DNA for the CDR3: TGTGCCAGCAGCTTAGGGGTCACCAGTCACAAGTACTTC. Translated, it gives CASSLGVTSHKYF.

V usage is TRBV20-1 and J usage is TRBJ1-5; D not certain. CDR1 and CDR2 from the germline V gene are DFQATT and SNEGSKA (reference sequence). V gave up 3 bases and J gave up 2 bases, with 14 bases separating them. CDR3 size: 15 residues. CDR3 coding DNA: TGCAGTGCTAGGCTCCCGGGGAGTGGCAATCAGCCCCAGCATTTT. Translated, it gives CSARLPGSGNQPQHF.

This chain links TRBV9 with TRBJ2-4; TRBD2 matches at 7 bases. The J call is in doubt because the DNA end fits TRBJ2-7 better. Germline V gives CDR1 SGDLS, CDR2 YYNGEE. The CDR3 loop spans 16 amino acids. In nucleotides, the CDR3 is TGTGCCAGCAGCCCCTCACGCGGGGGATTCTACTACGAGCAGTACTTC. Translating it yields CASSPSRGGFYYEQYF.

The gene calls are TRBV25-1 and TRBJ2-7, with D tentatively TRBD1 (6 bases). Trimming took off 3 bases at V and 6 bases at J, with 18 bases between the two ends. CDR1 and CDR2 (germline): MGHDK, SYGVNS. The CDR3 sequence is 15 residues long. The CDR3 region is CASSDLQGSTAEQYF. The CDR3 DNA reads as TGTGCCAGCAGTGACCTACAGGGTTCAACTGCCGAGCAGTACTTC.

This clonotype occurred many times. The chain recombines TRBV20-1 with TRBJ2-5; TRBD1 matches at 7 bases. V dropped 0 bases and J dropped 6; count of bases not matched to a gene: 7. Germline CDR1 and CDR2: DFQATT and SNEGSKA (reference sequence). This CDR3 comprises 14 residues. In nucleotides, the CDR3 is TGCAGTGCTAGAGATGCTACAGGGGCGAAGACCCAGTACTTC. It codes for CSARDATGAKTQYF.

CDR3 nucleotide sequence: TGTGCCGCCTTAACGGCGCGCGGCTCTGATGGCTACACCTTC. Its translation: CAALTARGSDGYTF. The chain is built from TRBV10-3 and TRBJ1-2; no firm D call. This CDR3 is built from 14 residues. The germline CDR1 and CDR2 sequences are ENHRY and SYGVKD. With 11 bases removed from V and 6 bases from J, the gap between germline ends came to 22 bases.

The chain carries TRBV12-3 or TRBV12-4 and TRBJ1-6; D ambiguous. V was clipped by 7 bases and J by 10 bases, with 11 bases between them. The CDR3 totals 12 residues. The CDR3 DNA sequence: TGTGCCAGCACCCCGACTGGATCACCCCTCCACTTT. Translating gives CASTPTGSPLHF.